One and the same sample provided the 18 T cell receptor beta chains below, sequenced in a study of shared T cell receptors in the human thymus. Assay used: immunoSEQ multiplex PCR; TCRdb lists only in-frame clones, some missing. The data hold 630,000 or so clones, with around 87% observed a single time. The data also belong to a second study, concerning human thymus T cells.

The specimen was thymocytes. Receptors originate from a boy in the first two years of life with a congenital heart defect.

The rearrangement links TRBV14 to TRBJ1-1; 8 nucleotides match TRBD1. After removal of 3 bases from V and 3 bases from J, the junction contained 9 bases not matched to a gene. The CDR3 has 16 residues. CDR1 is SGHDN and CDR2 is FVKESK in the germline V gene. The CDR3 loop reads CASSQGQDGMDTEAFF. CDR3 coding DNA: TGTGCCAGCAGCCAGGGACAGGATGGGATGGACACTGAAGCTTTCTTT.

The gene calls are TRBV6-4 and TRBJ1-1; no reliable D call. Trimming cost V 4 bases and J 5 bases, with 8 bases left between them. This CDR3 is built from 12 residues. Looked up from germline, CDR1 is MRHNA and CDR2 is SNTAGT. In DNA form, the CDR3 reads TGTGCCAGCAGTGGAGAGGGAACTGAAGCTTTCTTT. Protein sequence: CASSGEGTEAFF.

The chain links TRBV7-8 to TRBJ2-7; TRBD1 matches at 9 bases. The germline V gene has CDR1 SGHVS and CDR2 FQNEAQ. The CDR3 length is 20 residues. J gave up 5 bases and V 2 bases, and 22 bases lay outside the gene matches. In DNA form, the CDR3 reads TGTGCCAGCAGCTTACCCCACCCCCCAGTCGGGACAGGGTTTTCCCACGAGCAGTACTTC. It codes for CASSLPHPPVGTGFSHEQYF.

The chain recombines TRBV19 with TRBJ1-4; D gene ambiguous. This CDR3 has 15 amino acids. V shed 4 bases and J shed 4 bases, with 13 bases lying between them. The germline gives CDR1 LNHDA, CDR2 SQIVND (reference sequence). The CDR3 nucleotides are TGTGCCAGTAGTACCCCCCGTCCAGATAATGAAAAACTGTTTTTT. Protein sequence: CASSTPRPDNEKLFF.

This chain connects TRBV4-2 to TRBJ2-1; 11 bases fit TRBD2. The ends lost 2 bases at V and 4 bases at J; junction bases unmatched: 7. The CDR3 is made up of 17 amino acids. CDR1 is LGHNA, CDR2 YNFKEQ, per germline. This CDR3 is CASSQSTGTSGYNEQFF. DNA for the CDR3: TGTGCCAGCAGCCAATCCACCGGGACTAGCGGATACAATGAGCAGTTCTTC.

The rearrangement joins TRBV6-5 to TRBJ1-4, with D unresolved. Germline V lookup: CDR1 MNHEY, CDR2 SVGAGI. Between the trimmed V and J ends, which lost 7 bases and 7 bases, there was a span of 13 bases. This CDR3 has 13 residues. The CDR3 nucleotides read TGTGCCAGCACTTTTACGGGGTCTGAAAAACTGTTTTTT. Residues: CASTFTGSEKLFF.

The chain couples TRBV5-1 to TRBJ2-5, with TRBD2 matching over 14 bases. This CDR3 spans 18 amino acids. From germline, CDR1 is SGHRS and CDR2 YFSETQ. The V and J ends lost 3 bases and 5 bases, in that order; junction bases with no gene match: 12. CDR3 amino acids: CASSSASGTSGRGETQYF. The CDR3 coding sequence is TGCGCCAGCAGCTCGGCTTCCGGGACTAGCGGGAGAGGGGAGACCCAGTACTTC.

The CDR3 DNA reads as TGCGCCAGCAGCTTTGGTAGAGGGCGGGGCCCCTACGAGCAGTACTTC. It translates to CASSFGRGRGPYEQYF. The rearrangement uses TRBV5-1 and TRBJ2-7; TRBD2 is a possible D gene (6 bases). The germline V gene encodes CDR1 SGHRS and CDR2 YFSETQ. This CDR3 has 16 residues. V dropped 2 bases and J dropped 2 bases, with 17 bases sitting between them. Full variable domain (remainder filled in from reference TRBV5-1 and TRBJ2-7): KAGVTQTPRYLIKTRGQQVTLSCSPISGHRSVSWYQQTPGQGLQFLFEYFSETQRNKGNFPGRFSGRQFSNSRSEMNVSTLELGDSALYLCASSFGRGRGPYEQYFGPGTRLTVT.

The chain uses TRBV6-5 and TRBJ2-5; D might be TRBD2 (6 bases). The CDR3 is 14 residues long. V dropped 2 bases and J dropped 2 bases, with 9 bases sitting between them. The germline V gene has CDR1 MNHEY and CDR2 SVGAGI. CDR3 nucleotides: TGTGCCAGCAGTTACCCGGGGACTCAAGAGACCCAGTACTTC. Translation: CASSYPGTQETQYF.

This clone has a single count. The chain's CDR3 is CASTRGGKSSHEQYF. The CDR3 region has the DNA TGTGCCAGCACCCGGGGAGGGAAGTCTTCCCACGAGCAGTACTTC. J is TRBJ2-7 and V is TRBV27; 7 bases are shared with TRBD2. Germline V gives CDR1 MNHEY, CDR2 SMNVEV (reference sequence). V lost 7 bases and J lost 5; bases outside the gene matches: 14. The CDR3 has 15 amino acids.

CDR3 sequence (DNA): TGTGCCAGCAGTTTATTAGCGGGAGCTTTTACCGGGGAGCTGTTTTTT. It translates to CASSLLAGAFTGELFF. The rearrangement uses TRBV27 and TRBJ2-2; 9 bases map to TRBD2. With 1 base clipped from V and 5 bases from J, the junction kept 5 bases outside the gene matches. The CDR3 length is 16 residues. CDR1 and CDR2 from the germline V gene are MNHEY and SMNVEV (reference sequence).

J is TRBJ2-4 and V is TRBV4-2; possibly TRBD2 for D (5 bases). CDR1 and CDR2 from the germline V gene are LGHNA and YNFKEQ. V lost 1 base and J lost 0, with 10 bases in between. The CDR3 runs 16 residues. CDR3 region: CASSQVGGLAKNIQYF. CDR3 nucleotide sequence: TGTGCCAGCAGCCAAGTGGGCGGGTTAGCCAAAAACATTCAGTACTTC.

This chain connects TRBV13 to TRBJ2-3, with a possible D match to TRBD2 (5 bases). This CDR3 is built from 16 residues. The germline CDR1 and CDR2 sequences are PRHDT and FYEKMQ (reference sequence). Deletions cut 0 bases from V and 6 bases from J, with 16 bases between. This chain's CDR3 is CASSLGRAEPPDTQYF. The CDR3 DNA follows: TGTGCCAGCAGCTTAGGTAGAGCGGAGCCCCCCGATACGCAGTATTTT. Combining the CDR3 with reference TRBV13 and TRBJ2-3 gives the whole variable domain AAGVIQSPRHLIKEKRETATLKCYPIPRHDTVYWYQQGPGQDPQFLISFYEKMQSDKGSIPDRFSAQQFSDYHSELNMSSLELGDSALYFCASSLGRAEPPDTQYFGPGTRLTVL.

This clone has just one count. The rearrangement uses TRBV28 and TRBJ1-3; D remains unclear. Germline V gives CDR1 MDHEN, CDR2 SYDVKM. Between the trimmed V and J ends, which lost 5 bases and 0 bases, there was a span of 26 bases. There are 20 residues in the CDR3. As DNA, the CDR3 is TGTGCCAGCAGTACACGACGGAAGACCCCCCGACAAGCCTCTGGAAACACCATATATTTT. It yields the protein CASSTRRKTPRQASGNTIYF.

The chain uses TRBV7-2 and TRBJ1-6; D remains unclear. Trimming took 5 bases from V and 9 from J, leaving 23 bases between them. The CDR3 runs to 17 residues. CDR1 is SGHTA and CDR2 is FQGNSA in the germline V gene. The CDR3 bases are TGTGCCAGCAGCGCCCGTAGGGTGGCGGGTGGGGTTTCACCCCTCCACTTT. It yields the protein CASSARRVAGGVSPLHF.

This clone appeared a few times. V is TRBV9 and J is TRBJ2-3; TRBD2 matches at 9 bases. V lost 3 bases, J lost 4 bases, and 9 bases stayed unmatched. Germline V CDR1 and CDR2: SGDLS, YYNGEE. The CDR3 covers 16 residues. The CDR3 is CASSGDSGLAADTQYF. The CDR3, as DNA: TGTGCCAGCAGCGGGGACTCGGGACTAGCAGCAGATACGCAGTATTTT.

The chain recombines TRBV29-1 with TRBJ1-2, with D perhaps TRBD1 (5 bases). The CDR3 contains 12 residues. Per the germline V gene, CDR1 is SQVTM and CDR2 is ANQGSEA. Trimming removed 5 bases from V and 5 bases from J, with 12 bases in between. CDR3 amino acids: CSVSSRGYGYTF. CDR3 nucleotide sequence: TGCAGCGTTTCTTCTCGGGGGTATGGCTACACCTTC.

V usage is TRBV4-3 and J usage is TRBJ1-1; 8 bases match TRBD1. Trimming removed 0 bases from V and 1 base from J; junction bases left unmatched: 7. CDR1 LGHNA and CDR2 YSLEER come from the germline V gene. The CDR3 length is 17 residues. The CDR3 sequence: CASSQDAPDRGNTEAFF. CDR3 DNA sequence: TGCGCCAGCAGCCAAGATGCGCCCGACAGGGGGAACACTGAAGCTTTCTTT.